Below are 28 T cell receptor beta chains sequenced from a single sample in a study of T cells after yellow fever vaccination. A single record per CDR3 protein comes from TCRdb applying MiXCR to the 5' RACE reads. The sample lists hundreds of thousands of distinct CDR3 sequences, approximately 13% occurring once. This specimen consisted of PBMCs, obtained on the day of the yellow fever booster vaccination. The receptor set was obtained from a man aged 30-40 years who received the YFV17D yellow fever vaccine.

The rearrangement joins TRBV20-1 to TRBJ2-1, with D uncertain. CDR3 length: 13 residues. Germline values: CDR1 DFQATT, CDR2 SNEGSKA (reference sequence). V was trimmed by 0 bases and J by 3 bases, leaving 6 bases between them. CDR3 protein: CSARDVRYNEQFF. CDR3 sequence (DNA): TGCAGTGCTAGAGATGTCCGCTACAATGAGCAGTTCTTC.

This chain joins TRBV4-3 and TRBJ1-5; D may be TRBD1 (5 bases). The CDR3 is made up of 15 amino acids. Per germline, CDR1 LGHNA and CDR2 YSLEER. V lost 0 bases and J lost 7, with 13 bases in between. CDR3 DNA: TGCGCCAGCAGCCAAGATAGAGGGGTTGGGCAGCCCCAGCATTTT. This codes for CASSQDRGVGQPQHF.

The chain joins TRBV25-1 to TRBJ2-3; TRBD2 matches 9 bases. The trim removed 4 bases at V and 4 bases at J, leaving 6 bases unmatched. The germline V gene has CDR1 MGHDK and CDR2 SYGVNS. The CDR3 loop spans 15 amino acids. The DNA of the CDR3 is TGTGCCAGCAGTGGGGGACTAGCCGACGCAGATACGCAGTATTTT. This translates into CASSGGLADADTQYF.

Only a few counts were recorded for this clonotype. The rearrangement links TRBV5-1 to TRBJ2-1, with no clear D. The CDR3 sequence is 15 residues long. CDR1 and CDR2 (germline): SGHRS, YFSETQ. Trimming shortened V by 4 bases and J by 0 bases, and 11 bases separated the two germline ends. As DNA, the CDR3 is TGCGCCAGCAGCATTGACTCTAGCTCCTACAATGAGCAGTTCTTC. Translating gives CASSIDSSSYNEQFF.

This clonotype was recorded a few times. The V call is TRBV20-1, the J call TRBJ2-1; D possibly corresponds to TRBD1 (6 bases). The CDR3 runs to 15 residues. V was clipped by 4 bases and J by 0 bases, with 13 bases between them. Germline loops: CDR1 DFQATT, CDR2 SNEGSKA (reference sequence). The DNA for the CDR3 is TGCAGTGCTACTCTCCAGGGGAGCTCCTACAATGAGCAGTTCTTC. Its translation: CSATLQGSSYNEQFF.

This clonotype was recorded at least ten times. This chain uses TRBV7-9 with TRBJ2-1; TRBD1 aligns across 9 bases. V lost 5 bases and J lost 5; bases outside the gene matches: 7. This CDR3 contains 15 residues. Germline V lookup: CDR1 SEHNR, CDR2 FQNEAQ (reference sequence). This CDR3 is CASSPRDREDNEQFF. As DNA, the CDR3 is TGTGCCAGCAGCCCGCGGGACAGGGAGGACAATGAGCAGTTCTTC.

This clonotype was detected only once. The chain carries TRBV12-3 or TRBV12-4 and TRBJ1-1, with TRBD1 as a possible D gene (6 bases). V lost 3 bases to trimming and J lost 10 bases, with 27 bases between them. This CDR3 spans 17 amino acids. This CDR3 reads CASSFGPGTPKTRGAFF. The CDR3 nucleotides read TGTGCCAGCAGTTTTGGGCCCGGGACACCGAAGACTAGGGGAGCTTTCTTT.

The chain joins TRBV20-1 to TRBJ2-7, with TRBD2 matching 8 bases. V shed 5 bases, J shed 6 bases, and the junction held 12 bases outside the gene matches. Germline lookup yields CDR1 DFQATT and CDR2 SNEGSKA (reference sequence). The CDR3 totals 14 residues. The CDR3 loop is CSAGGSGLGAEQYF. CDR3 nucleotides: TGCAGTGCTGGGGGTTCGGGACTAGGTGCCGAGCAGTACTTC.

This clonotype occurred a few times. The genes are TRBV20-1 and TRBJ2-5, with a tentative D call TRBD2 (6 bases). Germline lookup yields CDR1 DFQATT and CDR2 SNEGSKA (reference sequence). V was clipped by 6 bases and J by 5 bases, with 16 bases between them. This CDR3 region has 13 residues. CDR3 loop: CSAPGTPRETQYF. In DNA form, the CDR3 reads TGCAGTGCGCCCGGGACTCCCCGGGAGACCCAGTACTTC.

The chain employs TRBV20-1 and TRBJ2-1; 10 positions agree with TRBD2. V dropped 8 bases and J dropped 6; count of bases not matched to a gene: 7. This CDR3 has 13 residues. Germline assignment: CDR1 DFQATT and CDR2 SNEGSKA (reference sequence). CDR3 region: CSIRTSGVNEQFF. The CDR3 nucleotides read TGCAGTATTAGGACTAGCGGAGTCAATGAGCAGTTCTTC.

This clonotype was counted at least ten times. V and J are TRBV7-3 and TRBJ2-5; no definite D call. The CDR3 totals 13 residues. Germline-derived CDR1 and CDR2 are SGHTA and FQGTGA. The V gene lost 0 bases and the J gene lost 7 bases, with 9 bases spanning the gap. The CDR3 region has the DNA TGTGCCAGCAGCTTAACTTCAAGTGGGACCCAGTACTTC. It specifies CASSLTSSGTQYF.

The V and J genes are TRBV7-6 and TRBJ2-5, with 8 positions matching TRBD1. After removal of 1 base from V and 10 bases from J, the junction contained 11 bases not matched to a gene. The CDR3 loop spans 15 amino acids. CDR1 and CDR2 from the germline V gene are SGHVS and FNYEAQ. CDR3: CASSLDGTGIRDQYF. The CDR3 nucleotides are TGTGCCAGCAGCTTAGATGGGACAGGTATTAGGGACCAGTACTTC.

This clonotype was recorded a few times. The J gene is TRBJ1-6, the V gene TRBV9, with D possibly TRBD1 on 6 matching bases. V gave up 3 bases and J gave up 6 bases, with 19 bases separating them. Germline V gene sequence: CDR1 SGDLS, CDR2 YYNGEE. This CDR3 region has 17 residues. Here the CDR3 reads CASSGSRDTNLNSPLHF. Written as DNA, the CDR3 is TGTGCCAGCAGCGGTTCCCGGGACACAAACCTTAATTCACCCCTCCACTTT.

The chain employs TRBV10-3 and TRBJ1-2, with unresolved D. The CDR3 consists of 13 residues. The germline V gene has CDR1 ENHRY and CDR2 SYGVKD. V was shortened by 3 bases and J by 8 bases, with 13 bases between the two germline ends. CDR3 loop: CAISDVEGSGYTF. DNA for the CDR3: TGTGCCATCAGTGATGTGGAAGGGAGCGGCTACACCTTC.

This clonotype was seen at least ten times. The rearrangement joins TRBV7-2 to TRBJ2-1, with TRBD2 matching 9 bases. This CDR3 spans 15 amino acids. Per germline, CDR1 SGHTA and CDR2 FQGNSA. V gave up 4 bases and J gave up 6 bases; unmatched junction bases: 7. CDR3 nucleotide sequence: TGTGCCAGCAGCTGGGGGGGGACTAGCCCCAATGAGCAGTTCTTC. This gives the protein CASSWGGTSPNEQFF.

The chain joins TRBV7-2 to TRBJ1-5; D remains ambiguous. The CDR3 loop spans 13 amino acids. Deletions cut 8 bases from V and 6 bases from J, with 14 bases between. The germline V gene encodes CDR1 SGHTA and CDR2 FQGNSA. The CDR3 sequence: CASSIIPSQPQHF. The CDR3 DNA sequence: TGTGCCAGCTCAATTATCCCCTCTCAGCCCCAGCATTTT.

This rearrangement joins TRBV29-1 to TRBJ1-5, with D possibly matching TRBD1 (5 bases). The germline V and J ends were trimmed by 6 bases and 8 bases, with 17 bases remaining between them. The CDR3 totals 13 residues. The germline V gene has CDR1 SQVTM and CDR2 ANQGSEA. CDR3 sequence: CSVKGSGFEPQHF. CDR3 in DNA: TGCAGCGTCAAGGGATCAGGGTTTGAGCCCCAGCATTTT.

This chain links TRBV5-1 with TRBJ2-7; 10 nucleotides align to TRBD2. This CDR3 comprises 14 residues. The V segment lost 7 bases and the J segment 0 bases; nucleotides outside the gene matches: 4. Germline V gene sequence: CDR1 SGHRS, CDR2 YFSETQ. CDR3: CASRQREGSYEQYF. CDR3 nucleotide sequence: TGCGCCAGCCGACAGCGGGAGGGCTCCTACGAGCAGTACTTC.

The chain's CDR3 is CASSRYSVDTQYF. The DNA of the CDR3 is TGTGCCAGCAGTCGTTACAGTGTTGATACGCAGTATTTT. The J gene is TRBJ2-3, the V gene TRBV7-9; D gene uncertain. This CDR3 contains 13 residues. Looked up from germline, CDR1 is SEHNR and CDR2 is FQNEAQ (reference sequence). V lost 6 bases, J lost 6 bases, and 13 bases lay in between.

This clonotype was observed a few times. The chain combines TRBV12-3 or TRBV12-4 with TRBJ2-1, with D maybe TRBD1 (6 bases). V gave up 3 bases and J gave up 4 bases, with 13 bases separating them. The CDR3 has 15 amino acids. CDR3 bases: TGTGCCAGCAGTTTTGACAGGCAAACTTACAATGAGCAGTTCTTC. This translates into CASSFDRQTYNEQFF.

This rearrangement joins TRBV10-3 to TRBJ2-3; D is ambiguous. The CDR3 runs to 15 residues. Germline V lookup: CDR1 ENHRY, CDR2 SYGVKD. V lost 5 bases to trimming and J lost 3 bases, with 15 bases between them. The CDR3 nucleotides are TGTGCCATCAGTCTGGAACTCGTCGGGACAGATACGCAGTATTTT. It codes for CAISLELVGTDTQYF.

This clonotype was counted a few times. The chain couples TRBV3-1 to TRBJ2-2, with D tentatively TRBD2 (6 bases). Germline CDR1 and CDR2: LGHDT and YNNKEL (reference sequence). CDR3 length: 14 amino acids. Deletions cut 0 bases from V and 8 bases from J, with 10 bases between. The CDR3, as DNA: TGTGCCAGCAGCCAAGAATCACGGGGGGGGGAGCTGTTTTTT. Translation gives CASSQESRGGELFF.

This clonotype was picked up a small number of times. The rearrangement joins TRBV5-8 to TRBJ1-1, with 7 nucleotides matching TRBD1. This CDR3 has 14 residues. Germline CDR1 SGHTS, CDR2 YDEGEE. The ends lost 6 bases at V and 0 bases at J; junction bases unmatched: 5. DNA of the CDR3: TGTGCCAGCATCGCCAGGGGGATGAACACTGAAGCTTTCTTT. Encoded protein: CASIARGMNTEAFF.

This clonotype was counted only a few times. This chain connects TRBV12-3 or TRBV12-4 to TRBJ1-2; TRBD1 is a possible D gene (6 bases). V lost 8 bases and J lost 5, with 15 bases in between. The CDR3 covers 13 residues. The CDR3 bases are TGTGCCAGCGGCGGGACATTTCTTTATGGCTACACCTTC. Its protein product is CASGGTFLYGYTF.

Many counts were recorded for this clonotype. The V and J genes are TRBV10-3 and TRBJ1-2, with D possibly being TRBD1 (5 bases). Germline V gene data show CDR1 as ENHRY and CDR2 as SYGVKD. The CDR3 spans 15 residues. V lost 7 bases and J 0 bases, leaving 15 bases between the germline ends. In nucleotides, the CDR3 is TGTGCCATCACCACGGGGGACTCCACTAACTATGGCTACACCTTC. It is translated as CAITTGDSTNYGYTF.

This clonotype has a count of ten or more. The chain combines TRBV12-3 or TRBV12-4 with TRBJ2-1; no clear D. Trimming removed 5 bases at V and 7 bases at J, with 6 bases between. The CDR3 is 11 residues long. Here the CDR3 reads CASSLRNEQFF. CDR3 sequence (DNA): TGTGCCAGCAGTCTTAGGAATGAGCAGTTCTTC.

There are many counts of this clonotype. The chain is built from TRBV5-1 and TRBJ2-3; D is unclear. There are 12 residues in the CDR3. Germline CDR1 SGHRS, CDR2 YFSETQ. V was cut by 2 bases and J by 3 bases, with 4 bases left in between. Here the CDR3 DNA reads TGCGCCAGCAGCTTACAGACAGATACGCAGTATTTT. It encodes CASSLQTDTQYF.

The genes are TRBV27 and TRBJ2-7; 12 nucleotides line up with TRBD2. V was clipped by 4 bases and J by 0 bases; unmatched bases: 10. CDR3 length: 18 residues. Germline V gives CDR1 MNHEY, CDR2 SMNVEV (reference sequence). The CDR3 DNA reads TGTGCCAGCAGTTCCCCGGGACTAGCGGGTGCAAGCTCCTACGAGCAGTACTTC. This encodes CASSSPGLAGASSYEQYF.